This T cell receptor (beta chain) is drawn from a study of neurological immune-mediated disorders. The CDR3 is 13 amino acids. With 0 bases clipped from V and 7 bases from J, the junction kept 3 bases outside the gene matches. Ten or more counts support this clonotype. Unsorted libraries used 2 million PBMCs kept at -80 degrees C. In TCRdb, the 5' RACE reads were re-called with MiXCR into one record per CDR3 protein. The data contain 65,000 to 80,000 distinct CDR3 sequences, roughly 4.9% of them seen just once; the ten biggest clones take up roughly 2.4%. This chain connects TRBV12-3 or TRBV12-4 to TRBJ2-7; 7 positions match TRBD2. What was sequenced was PBMCs. The clonotype originates from a woman aged 70-85 years with multiple sclerosis. In DNA, the CDR3 is TGTGCCAGCAGTTTAGCGGGAGGGCTTGAGCAGTACTTC. Protein: CASSLAGGLEQYF.